The next 17 T cell receptor beta chains were all read from a single sample in a study of T-cell memory formation after mild COVID-19. A single record per CDR3 protein comes from TCRdb applying MiXCR to the 5' RACE reads. Here the sample spans 200,000 to 250,000 distinct CDR3 sequences, around 8.8% being singletons. Sequencing was carried out using PBMCs or a T cell subset sorted from them (not recorded which). Receptors originate from a man younger than 35 who had mild COVID-19 (a few samples of this study predate the infection). Cell type and time point are not known.

In this sample, this clonotype turned up many times. The gene calls are TRBV20-1 and TRBJ1-5, with D hard to call. Germline V lookup: CDR1 DFQATT, CDR2 SNEGSKA (reference sequence). The CDR3 is made up of 15 amino acids. V was pared by 5 bases and J by 0 bases, with 14 bases between. The CDR3 region is CSAREGADSNQPQHF. DNA for the CDR3: TGCAGTGCTCGGGAGGGAGCCGATAGCAATCAGCCCCAGCATTTT.

This clonotype was seen more than once but under ten times. The chain recombines TRBV7-2 with TRBJ1-5; TRBD1 might be the D (6 bases). Germline CDR1 SGHTA, CDR2 FQGNSA. V lost 5 bases, J lost 14 bases, and 16 bases lay in between. This CDR3 has 12 residues. CDR3 in amino acids: CASSPRHGQKHF. The CDR3 nucleotides are TGTGCCAGCAGCCCACGACATGGACAGAAGCATTTT.

In its sample, this clonotype was seen a few times. The chain joins TRBV24-1 to TRBJ2-2; D possibly corresponds to TRBD1 (6 bases). The germline V gene encodes CDR1 KGHDR and CDR2 SFDVKD. This CDR3 contains 15 residues. V lost 4 bases and J 7 bases, leaving 15 bases between the germline ends. CDR3 DNA: TGTGCCACCAGTGACCGAGGGGGAGTCCGCGGGGAGCTGTTTTTT. Amino acid sequence: CATSDRGGVRGELFF.

The rearrangement links TRBV10-3 to TRBJ2-1; TRBD2 agrees at 12 bases. The length of the CDR3 is 21 residues. CDR1 and CDR2 from the germline V gene are ENHRY and SYGVKD. V gave up 2 bases and J gave up 0 bases; unmatched junction bases: 14. For the CDR3, the DNA is TGTGCCATCAGTGAGAGCGTCGGACTAGCGGGGAGGACTAGCTCCTACAATGAGCAGTTCTTC. This gives the protein CAISESVGLAGRTSSYNEQFF.

This clonotype was seen at least ten times. The genes are TRBV20-1 and TRBJ2-1, with 9 positions matching TRBD2. There are 15 residues in the CDR3. Germline CDR1 reads DFQATT; CDR2 reads SNEGSKA (reference sequence). With V trimmed by 5 bases and J by 4 bases, 9 bases remained unmatched. The CDR3: CSAGGLAGTYNEQFF. As DNA, the CDR3 is TGCAGTGCTGGCGGGCTAGCGGGGACTTACAATGAGCAGTTCTTC.

This chain connects TRBV20-1 to TRBJ2-5; D might be TRBD1 or TRBD2, each matching 5 bases. The V gene's germline CDR1 is DFQATT and CDR2 SNEGSKA (reference sequence). Deletions cut 0 bases from V and 4 bases from J, with 9 bases between. The CDR3 runs to 13 residues. CDR3 in DNA: TGCAGTGCTAGAGATCTTGGGGGAGAGACCCAGTACTTC. Its translation: CSARDLGGETQYF.

This clonotype was recorded a few times. The genes are TRBV9 and TRBJ2-2; 7 nucleotides agree with TRBD2. The germline V gene encodes CDR1 SGDLS and CDR2 YYNGEE. This CDR3 is built from 18 residues. The V gene end was trimmed by 0 bases and the J gene end by 0 bases; junction bases not matched to a gene: 8. The CDR3 spells CASSVAGRDGANTGELFF. CDR3 bases: TGTGCCAGCAGCGTAGCGGGGAGGGACGGAGCGAACACCGGGGAGCTGTTTTTT. Full variable domain (remainder filled in from reference TRBV9 and TRBJ2-2): DSGVTQTPKHLITATGQRVTLRCSPRSGDLSVYWYQQSLDQGLQFLIQYYNGEERAKGNILERFSAQQFPDLHSELNLSSLELGDSALYFCASSVAGRDGANTGELFFGEGSRLTVL.

This clonotype was seen at least ten times. This chain uses TRBV5-1 with TRBJ2-7; no reliable D call. CDR1 and CDR2 from the germline V gene are SGHRS and YFSETQ. V was shortened by 0 bases and J by 4 bases, with 14 bases between the two germline ends. The CDR3 extends over 15 amino acids. The CDR3 nucleotides read TGCGCCAGCAGCTTGGACGTGCTGTCGGGTTACGAGCAGTACTTC. The encoded protein is CASSLDVLSGYEQYF.

In its sample, this clonotype was seen a few times. The chain employs TRBV6-2 or TRBV6-3 and TRBJ2-3; 9 bases align to TRBD1. The CDR3 runs 16 residues. Trimming removed 4 bases from V and 6 bases from J; junction bases left unmatched: 11. Per the germline V gene, CDR1 is MNHEY and CDR2 is SVGEGT. For the CDR3, the DNA is TGTGCCAGCAGTTTCGCCGGGACAGGGACGTGGGATACGCAGTATTTT. Translation: CASSFAGTGTWDTQYF.

This clonotype was picked up many times. The genes are TRBV3-1 and TRBJ1-2; unclear D gene. CDR1 is LGHDT, CDR2 YNNKEL, per germline (reference sequence). Trimming cost V 3 bases and J 8 bases, with 16 bases left between them. The CDR3 runs 14 residues. The CDR3 protein is CASSQQTRLGGYTF. The CDR3, as DNA: TGTGCCAGCAGCCAGCAGACTCGTCTGGGGGGCTACACCTTC.

This clonotype has a single count. The chain has TRBV4-3 and TRBJ1-3; D unclear. Germline V gene data show CDR1 as LGHNA and CDR2 as YSLEER. The CDR3 is made up of 14 amino acids. V was shortened by 0 bases and J by 4 bases, with 7 bases between the two germline ends. Here the CDR3 reads CASSQDGGGNTIYF. CDR3 coding DNA: TGCGCCAGCAGCCAAGATGGAGGAGGAAACACCATATATTTT.

This chain connects TRBV4-1 to TRBJ1-2; TRBD1 aligns across 9 bases. Trimming cost V 4 bases and J 2 bases; bases outside gene matches: 5. The CDR3 is made up of 15 amino acids. Germline CDR1 reads MGHRA; CDR2 reads YSYEKL. CDR3 in DNA: TGCGCCAGCAGCCGTCCCGGGACAGGGAACTATGGCTACACCTTC. Protein sequence: CASSRPGTGNYGYTF.

This clonotype was detected ten times or more. The chain joins TRBV5-1 to TRBJ1-1, with D unclear. The length of the CDR3 is 13 residues. V dropped 0 bases and J dropped 8 bases, with 11 bases sitting between them. Germline-derived CDR1 and CDR2 are SGHRS and YFSETQ. The CDR3 here is CASSLEVDTEAFF. The CDR3, as DNA: TGCGCCAGCAGCTTGGAGGTGGATACAGAAGCTTTCTTT.

The sample holds a few counts of this clonotype. The chain employs TRBV4-3 and TRBJ1-1; no clear D gene. The CDR3 covers 14 residues. The germline V gene has CDR1 LGHNA and CDR2 YSLEER. V shed 0 bases and J shed 1 base, with 6 bases lying between them. CDR3 region: CASSQEAANTEAFF. For the CDR3, the DNA is TGCGCCAGCAGCCAAGAGGCAGCGAACACTGAAGCTTTCTTT.

CDR3 sequence reads: CASSPVGGGETQYF. CDR3 bases: TGTGCCAGCAGCCCAGTAGGGGGGGGAGAGACCCAGTACTTC. The genes are TRBV5-4 and TRBJ2-5; D possibly corresponds to TRBD2 (7 bases). The V gene lost 4 bases and the J gene lost 4 bases, with 14 bases spanning the gap. The germline V gene has CDR1 SGHNT and CDR2 YYREEE (reference sequence). CDR3 length equals 14 residues.

V usage is TRBV10-2 and J usage is TRBJ1-5; D is unclear. Deletions cut 9 bases from V and 0 bases from J, with 9 bases between. Germline values: CDR1 WSHSY, CDR2 SAAADI. The CDR3 covers 13 residues. The CDR3: CASRDYSNQPQHF. The CDR3 bases are TGCGCCAGTAGGGATTATAGCAATCAGCCCCAGCATTTT.

This clonotype was picked up a small number of times. The rearrangement joins TRBV5-1 to TRBJ1-1; TRBD1 agrees at 7 bases. Trimming cost V 3 bases and J 0 bases; bases outside gene matches: 5. Germline loops: CDR1 SGHRS, CDR2 YFSETQ. CDR3 length: 15 amino acids. DNA for the CDR3: TGCGCCAGCAGCTACGGACAGGTCCTGAACACTGAAGCTTTCTTT. This encodes CASSYGQVLNTEAFF.